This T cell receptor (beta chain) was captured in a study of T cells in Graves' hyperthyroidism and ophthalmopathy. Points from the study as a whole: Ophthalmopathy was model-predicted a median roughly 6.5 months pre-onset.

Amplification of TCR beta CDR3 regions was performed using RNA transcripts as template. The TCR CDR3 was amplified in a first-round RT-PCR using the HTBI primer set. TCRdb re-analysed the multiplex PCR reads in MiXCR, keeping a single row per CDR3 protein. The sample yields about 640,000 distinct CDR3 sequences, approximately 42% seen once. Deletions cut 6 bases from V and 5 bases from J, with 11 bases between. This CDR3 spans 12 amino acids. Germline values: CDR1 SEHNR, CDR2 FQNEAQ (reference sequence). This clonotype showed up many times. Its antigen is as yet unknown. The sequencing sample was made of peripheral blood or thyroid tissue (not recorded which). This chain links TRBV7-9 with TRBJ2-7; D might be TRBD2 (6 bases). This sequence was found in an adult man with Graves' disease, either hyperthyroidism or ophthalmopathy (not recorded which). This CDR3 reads CASSREWDEQYF. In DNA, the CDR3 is TGTGCCAGCAGTCGGGAGTGGGACGAGCAGTACTTC.